This note documents a single TCR beta chain sequence. In this sample, this clone turned up a few times. What antigen it recognizes has not been identified. No base quality values were provided; no much bigger clone lies one nucleotide off. TCRbeta CDR3 regions were amplified from genomic DNA using the immunoSEQ Assay, a bias-controlled multiplex PCR. On the study's bioinformatics: Nucleated cell counts per sample were estimated from amplification of reference gene primers within the assay. To quantify the absolute abundance of each unique TCRbeta CDR3 rearrangement, sequence reads were collapsed and filtered. For each sample, productive Simpson clonality was calculated as the square root of Simpson's diversity index over productive rearrangements. TCRdb provides this immuneACCESS table in a form limited to in-frame rearrangements. Some clones are lacking; in checked studies, under half of them reflect an unresolved V gene, and why the rest are absent is not known. The V and J calls and clone size were taken over from that table, and D and trimming were inferred from the DNA. This sample is represented by hundreds of thousands of clones; roughly 85% of them were singletons. The top ten clones comprise 6% to 7% of the sample.

The data originate from a study of blood T cell repertoires in COVID-19 (dated by TCRdb to 2020 to 2022). The study in broad terms: Collaborator samples came from the United States, Italy and Spain and covered acute and convalescent phases of COVID-19. The prospective study material was composed of cDNA or gDNA derived from T cells, B-cell-depleted T cells, or PBMCs. Subjects who had been exposed to COVID-19, were actively infected with it, or had recovered from it provided the deeply sampled blood TCRbeta repertoires that made up the dataset. A freely available public database, intended as a resource for researchers studying the immune response to SARS-CoV-2, is where the repertoires were released. The samples were drawn from the first 160 participants of the ongoing ImmuneRACE study and from 950 to 1,500 subjects provided by 6 global collaborators. The sample metadata nearly always contained a de-identified subject ID, COVID-19 status, age in years and sex. Where available, HLA class I and class II types were taken from metadata supplied by the sample provider and were not determined by assay-based typing. What the study reported, not specific to this receptor: The amount of clinical and demographic metadata varied by source and participant and was provided uncurated.

Participants in the prospective study were aged 18 to 89 years, lived in about two dozen United States geographic areas, and enrolled through a virtual design. Cohort assignment in the prospective study relied on participant-reported clinical history from a screening survey and a study questionnaire. Recovered participants in ImmuneRACE Cohort 3 were defined by two consecutive negative NP/OP PCR tests, clearance by a healthcare professional, or resolution of symptoms. In the prospective study, mobile phlebotomists collected whole blood, serum and a nasopharyngeal or oropharyngeal swab from each participant. Prospective study participants could optionally give additional blood draws and questionnaires over an approximately two-month period. Before DNA extraction, prospective study blood samples were shipped either frozen or at room temperature. The CDR3 runs 15 amino acids, cysteine and phenylalanine included. Only the CDR3 part of the read is kept: 45 bases, read in frame from the first base. The germline V gene yields SGHRS for CDR1 and YFSETQ for CDR2. The junction carries 10 bases between V and J, which are trimmed by 0 bases and 0 bases respectively.

The material sequenced was PBMCs or T cells enriched from blood (not recorded which). This TCR was sampled from a woman aged 40-49 years who had recovered from COVID-19. The rearranged chain carries TRBV5-1 and TRBJ2-7; a tentative D call is TRBD1 (6 bases match). The DNA reads as follows: TGCGCCAGCAGCTTGGGTCAGGGGATCTCCTACGAGCAGTACTTC. This translates into CASSLGQGISYEQYF.